What follows is one T cell receptor (beta chain) and its context. Its antigen is still unknown. The investigators sampled blood at baseline, at cycle 4 day 1, and at cycle 7 day 1. Germline lookup yields CDR1 MDHEN and CDR2 SYDVKM. V gave up 5 bases and J gave up 0 bases; unmatched junction bases: 12. This CDR3 contains 20 residues. The data belong to a study of OX40 agonist ivuxolimab in advanced cancers. Sequencing was performed with immunoSEQ multiplex PCR; in TCRdb, only in-frame clones are kept and a portion is missing. The data show about 5,700 clones, with 75% to 90% seen just once and roughly 40% held by the top ten. General study findings and limits: Researchers report that CD8+ T cells had, on average, more expanded clones than CD4+. There was clonal expansion of CD4+ and CD8+ blood T cells by week 6 at 0.1 to 3.0 mg/kg. Partly responding patients at 0.1-3.0 mg/kg showed some of the smallest clonal expansion.

The V and J genes are TRBV28 and TRBJ2-1; TRBD2 agrees at 14 bases. Here the sequenced sample was CD4+ or CD8+ T cells sorted from blood, taken in a trial of the OX40 agonist ivuxolimab. The sequence derives from an adult with an advanced solid tumor such as melanoma, head and neck, liver or kidney cancer. The CDR3 bases are TGTGCCAGCAGTCCCTGGACTAGCGGGAGGAGGGGGAGCTCCTACAATGAGCAGTTCTTC. It translates to CASSPWTSGRRGSSYNEQFF. Together with reference TRBV28 and TRBJ2-1, the CDR3 gives the full variable domain: DVKVTQSSRYLVKRTGEKVFLECVQDMDHENMFWYRQDPGLGLRLIYFSYDVKMKEKGDIPEGYSVSREKKERFSLILESASTNQTSMYLCASSPWTSGRRGSSYNEQFFGPGTRLTVL.